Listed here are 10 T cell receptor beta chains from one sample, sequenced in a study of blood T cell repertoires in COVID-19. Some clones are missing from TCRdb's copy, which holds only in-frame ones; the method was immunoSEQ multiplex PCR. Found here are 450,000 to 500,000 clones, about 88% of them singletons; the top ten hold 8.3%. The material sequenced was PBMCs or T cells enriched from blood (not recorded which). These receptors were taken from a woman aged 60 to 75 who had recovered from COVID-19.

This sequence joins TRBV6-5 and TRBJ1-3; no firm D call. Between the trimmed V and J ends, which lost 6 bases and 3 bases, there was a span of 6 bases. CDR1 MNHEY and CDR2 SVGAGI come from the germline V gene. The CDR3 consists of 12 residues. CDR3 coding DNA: TGTGCCAGCAGGACTGGTGGAAACACCATATATTTT. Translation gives CASRTGGNTIYF.

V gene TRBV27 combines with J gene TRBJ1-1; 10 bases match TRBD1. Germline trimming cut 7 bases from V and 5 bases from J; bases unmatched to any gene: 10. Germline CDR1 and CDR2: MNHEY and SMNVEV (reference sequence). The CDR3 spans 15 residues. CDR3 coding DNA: TGTGCCAGCATTGGGACAGGGGAGTCTCTAACTGAAGCTTTCTTT. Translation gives CASIGTGESLTEAFF.

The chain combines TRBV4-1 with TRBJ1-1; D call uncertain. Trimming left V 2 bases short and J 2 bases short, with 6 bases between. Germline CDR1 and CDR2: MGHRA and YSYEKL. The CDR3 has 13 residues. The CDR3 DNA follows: TGCGCCAGCAGCCAACAGGCAAACACTGAAGCTTTCTTT. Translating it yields CASSQQANTEAFF.

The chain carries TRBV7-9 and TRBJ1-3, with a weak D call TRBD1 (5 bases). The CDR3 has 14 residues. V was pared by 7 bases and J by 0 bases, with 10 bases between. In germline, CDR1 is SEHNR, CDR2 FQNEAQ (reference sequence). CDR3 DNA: TGTGCCAGCACCCCGACAGTCTCTGGAAACACCATATATTTT. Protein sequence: CASTPTVSGNTIYF.

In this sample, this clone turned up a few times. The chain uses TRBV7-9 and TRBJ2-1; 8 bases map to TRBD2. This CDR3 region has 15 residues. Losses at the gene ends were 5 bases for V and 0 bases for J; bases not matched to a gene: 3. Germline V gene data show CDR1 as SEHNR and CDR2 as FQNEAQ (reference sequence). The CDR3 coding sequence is TGTGCCAGCAGCGAGCGGGGGAGCTCCTACAATGAGCAGTTCTTC. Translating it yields CASSERGSSYNEQFF.

As DNA, the CDR3 is TGTGCCAGTAGTATAGATGTTCTGACTAATCAGCCCCAGCATTTT. It encodes CASSIDVLTNQPQHF. This chain uses TRBV19 with TRBJ1-5; no clear D. Trimming cost V 0 bases and J 4 bases, with 10 bases left between them. Germline V lookup: CDR1 LNHDA, CDR2 SQIVND (reference sequence). The CDR3 covers 15 residues.

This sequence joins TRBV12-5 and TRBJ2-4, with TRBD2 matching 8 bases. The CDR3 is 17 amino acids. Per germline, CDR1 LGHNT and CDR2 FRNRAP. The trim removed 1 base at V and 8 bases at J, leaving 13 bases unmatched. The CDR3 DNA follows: TGTGCTAGTGGTTTGGGTATGGGGACTAGGGACCAAGACATTCAGTACTTC. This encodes CASGLGMGTRDQDIQYF.

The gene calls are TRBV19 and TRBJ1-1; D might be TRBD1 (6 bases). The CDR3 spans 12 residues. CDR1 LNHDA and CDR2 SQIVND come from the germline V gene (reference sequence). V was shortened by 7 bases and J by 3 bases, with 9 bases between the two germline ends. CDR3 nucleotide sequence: TGTGCCAGTATGACAGGATACACTGAAGCTTTCTTT. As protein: CASMTGYTEAFF.

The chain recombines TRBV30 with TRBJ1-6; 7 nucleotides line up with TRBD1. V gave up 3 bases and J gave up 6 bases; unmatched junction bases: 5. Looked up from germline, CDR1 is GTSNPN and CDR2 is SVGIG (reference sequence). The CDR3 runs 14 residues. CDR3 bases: TGTGCCTGGAGCAGCGGACAGGTTAATTCACCCCTCCACTTT. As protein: CAWSSGQVNSPLHF.

In DNA form, the CDR3 reads TGTGCCAGCAGACCCGGGACAGGGTTTGGCTACACCTTC. Its protein is CASRPGTGFGYTF. The V call is TRBV2, the J call TRBJ1-2, with 9 bases identical to TRBD1. Germline values: CDR1 SNHLY, CDR2 FYNNEI. V lost 6 bases and J lost 7; bases outside the gene matches: 6. The CDR3 consists of 13 residues.